This paragraph covers one T cell receptor beta chain sequence. The antigen remains undetermined. Researchers took RNA transcripts and amplified the TCR beta CDR3 regions from them. The study used the HTBI primer set for a first-round RT-PCR of the TCR CDR3. MiXCR, run by TCRdb on the multiplex PCR reads, gives a single entry per CDR3 protein. The table records 490,000 or so distinct CDR3 sequences, around a fifth of them present only once. This CDR3 contains 14 residues. Per germline, CDR1 MNHEY and CDR2 SVGEGT. V lost 5 bases and J 2 bases, leaving 12 bases between the germline ends. This sample was included in a study of T cells in Graves' hyperthyroidism and ophthalmopathy. Regarding the study as a whole: Classification by a 13 V-J model distinguished ophthalmopathy from stable hyperthyroidism. Expanded thyroid clonotypes (above 0.001) were mostly also found in blood.

Ophthalmopathy cases met thresholds of Clinical Activity Score at least 3, NOSPECS grade at least 4 and duration under 3 months. This sequence originates from a woman aged 65 to 85 with Graves' ophthalmopathy. The chain links TRBV6-2 or TRBV6-3 to TRBJ2-5, with D tentatively TRBD2 (6 bases). The material sequenced was blood. The CDR3 coding sequence is TGTGCCAGCAGTCACGGACTACTTCAAGAGACCCAGTACTTC. Its translation: CASSHGLLQETQYF.